Each of the 18 T cell receptor beta chains below was sequenced from the same sample in a study of human T cells and chemical hapten exposure. Total RNA was isolated from whole blood that had not been fractionated. TCRdb re-called the 5' RACE reads with MiXCR, one entry per CDR3 protein. The sample has more than 60,000 distinct CDR3 sequences, about a sixth seen once. Receptor source: a female donor in good health.

V gene TRBV7-8 combines with J gene TRBJ2-3; possibly TRBD1 or TRBD2 for D (6 bases each). The V end lost 3 bases, the J end lost 13 bases, and 17 bases lay between the germline ends. CDR1 is SGHVS, CDR2 FQNEAQ, per germline. CDR3 length equals 13 residues. CDR3 in amino acids: CASSLSQGTSKYF. In DNA form, the CDR3 reads TGTGCCAGCAGCTTGAGTCAGGGGACTTCGAAGTATTTT. Full variable domain (missing parts from reference TRBV7-8 and TRBJ2-3): GAGVSQSPRYKVAKRGQDVALRCDPISGHVSLFWYQQALGQGPEFLTYFQNEAQLDKSGLPSDRFFAERPEGSVSTLKIQRTQQEDSAVYLCASSLSQGTSKYFGPGTRLTVL.

This clonotype was observed a handful of times. This sequence joins TRBV18 and TRBJ1-1; the match to TRBD1 covers 8 bases. J was trimmed by 0 bases and V by 3 bases; bases with no gene match: 3. In germline, CDR1 is KGHSH, CDR2 LQKENI. This CDR3 is 15 amino acids long. CDR3 DNA sequence: TGTGCCAGCTCACCGGGACAGGACCTGAACACTGAAGCTTTCTTT. Residues: CASSPGQDLNTEAFF.

In this sample, this clonotype turned up once. The chain uses TRBV10-1 and TRBJ2-1; 8 bases map to TRBD2. The length of the CDR3 is 14 residues. Trimming took 0 bases from V and 6 from J; bases not matched to a gene: 1. CDR1 WNHNN and CDR2 SYGVQD come from the germline V gene (reference sequence). The CDR3 DNA reads as TGCGCCAGCAGTGAGTCCGGGAGGGCCAATGAGCAGTTCTTC. It is translated as CASSESGRANEQFF.

The chain links TRBV6-1 to TRBJ1-5; D unclear. From germline, CDR1 is MNHNS and CDR2 SASEGT. Trimming left V 0 bases short and J 2 bases short, with 14 bases between. The CDR3 spans 17 residues. CDR3 bases: TGTGCCAGCAGTGAAGCCCCCGGCGGGATTGGCAATCAGCCCCAGCATTTT. Its protein is CASSEAPGGIGNQPQHF.

This clonotype was counted only a few times. The V call is TRBV5-1, the J call TRBJ1-4; no reliable D call. V shed 5 bases and J shed 5 bases, with 7 bases lying between them. The CDR3 has 12 residues. Germline CDR1 SGHRS, CDR2 YFSETQ. CDR3 coding DNA: TGCGCCAGCAGGGACCCCAATGAAAAACTGTTTTTT. Residues: CASRDPNEKLFF.

The chain carries TRBV29-1 and TRBJ2-3; 10 bases agree with TRBD2. Germline CDR1 reads SQVTM; CDR2 reads ANQGSEA. Trimming at V came to 6 bases and at J to 2 bases, leaving 11 bases not matched to a gene. This CDR3 spans 16 amino acids. For the CDR3, the DNA is TGCAGCGTGACCCGGGGTAGCGGGAGGTTCACAGATACGCAGTATTTT. Translation gives CSVTRGSGRFTDTQYF.

This clonotype has ten or more counts. This chain uses TRBV5-1 with TRBJ1-2; D not resolved. There are 13 residues in the CDR3. Trimming left V 7 bases short and J 8 bases short, with 18 bases between. Looked up from germline, CDR1 is SGHRS and CDR2 is YFSETQ. CDR3 DNA sequence: TGCGCCAGCCGTGCCCTTTTGAGTGACGGCTACACCTTC. This translates into CASRALLSDGYTF.

This clonotype was detected ten times or more. V and J are TRBV12-3 or TRBV12-4 and TRBJ2-3; D gene ambiguous. This CDR3 spans 15 amino acids. Between the trimmed V and J ends, which lost 3 bases and 4 bases, there was a span of 14 bases. The CDR3 sequence: CASSLERATADTQYF. The CDR3 region has the DNA TGTGCCAGCAGTTTGGAGAGAGCGACTGCAGATACGCAGTATTTT.

The chain links TRBV6-5 to TRBJ2-3, with D hard to call. Trimming took 7 bases from V and 2 from J, leaving 13 bases between them. This CDR3 is built from 14 residues. The germline V gene has CDR1 MNHEY and CDR2 SVGAGI. DNA of the CDR3: TGTGCCAGCACCCCATTTTTCGACACAGATACGCAGTATTTT. Its translation: CASTPFFDTDTQYF.

The chain carries TRBV6-2 or TRBV6-3 and TRBJ1-1; no clear D gene. The CDR3 runs 15 residues. V lost 6 bases and J 0 bases, leaving 14 bases between the germline ends. Germline V gene sequence: CDR1 MNHEY, CDR2 SVGEGT. CDR3 loop: CASSGGDSLNTEAFF. The CDR3 DNA follows: TGTGCCAGCAGCGGAGGAGATTCGCTGAACACTGAAGCTTTCTTT.

The J gene is TRBJ2-2, the V gene TRBV29-1; D might be TRBD1 (6 bases). This CDR3 has 12 residues. CDR1 is SQVTM and CDR2 is ANQGSEA in the germline V gene. The V and J ends lost 4 bases and 4 bases respectively, with 7 bases between them. CDR3 region: CSVVGGTGELFF. CDR3 coding DNA: TGCAGCGTTGTAGGGGGCACCGGGGAGCTGTTTTTT.

The genes are TRBV2 and TRBJ1-5; D not certain. The CDR3 has 15 amino acids. Germline CDR1 is SNHLY and CDR2 is FYNNEI. Trimming took off 8 bases at V and 6 bases at J, with 20 bases between the two ends. The CDR3: CASSPRLSGTQPQHF. The DNA for the CDR3 is TGTGCCAGCTCTCCCCGGCTGTCAGGAACTCAGCCCCAGCATTTT.

The chain uses TRBV9 and TRBJ1-6; no firm D call. Trimming removed 2 bases from V and 7 bases from J, with 13 bases in between. The CDR3 consists of 15 residues. The germline V gene has CDR1 SGDLS and CDR2 YYNGEE. The CDR3 here is CASSVDSPTNSPLHF. In DNA form, the CDR3 reads TGTGCCAGCAGCGTGGACTCTCCCACCAATTCACCCCTCCACTTT.

The CDR3 region is CASRTGGENYGYTF. The CDR3 coding sequence is TGTGCCAGCAGAACAGGGGGTGAAAACTATGGCTACACCTTC. The chain is built from TRBV12-3 or TRBV12-4 and TRBJ1-2; 8 positions agree with TRBD1. The V gene end was trimmed by 6 bases and the J gene end by 2 bases; junction bases not matched to a gene: 5. The CDR3 covers 14 residues.

V usage is TRBV20-1 and J usage is TRBJ1-6, with a tentative D call TRBD1 (6 bases). The CDR3 has 12 residues. Trimming left V 2 bases short and J 13 bases short, with 12 bases between. Germline V CDR1 and CDR2: DFQATT, SNEGSKA (reference sequence). The CDR3 spells CSARWQGYPLHF. In DNA form, the CDR3 reads TGCAGTGCTAGATGGCAGGGGTACCCCCTCCACTTT.

This clonotype was found a few times. The chain has TRBV28 and TRBJ1-4, with D maybe TRBD1 (5 bases). The V gene's germline CDR1 is MDHEN and CDR2 SYDVKM. The length of the CDR3 is 16 residues. With 5 bases removed from V and 5 bases from J, the gap between germline ends came to 18 bases. In DNA, the CDR3 is TGTGCCAGCAGTCCCCATCGGACGGGGGAGAATGAAAAACTGTTTTTT. Protein sequence: CASSPHRTGENEKLFF.

This clonotype came up a few times. The chain joins TRBV12-3 or TRBV12-4 to TRBJ1-5; no clear D. V lost 0 bases to trimming and J lost 2 bases, with 20 bases between them. This CDR3 has 19 residues. As DNA, the CDR3 is TGTGCCAGCAGTTTAGCAGCGAGTTGGAGGGAGAGAGGCAATCAGCCCCAGCATTTT. Its translation: CASSLAASWRERGNQPQHF.

V gene TRBV28 combines with J gene TRBJ1-1, with D hard to call. V lost 7 bases and J 1 base, leaving 7 bases between the germline ends. The CDR3 runs to 12 residues. From germline, CDR1 is MDHEN and CDR2 SYDVKM. In nucleotides, the CDR3 is TGTGCCAGCAATCAAGGGAACACTGAAGCTTTCTTT. The encoded protein is CASNQGNTEAFF.